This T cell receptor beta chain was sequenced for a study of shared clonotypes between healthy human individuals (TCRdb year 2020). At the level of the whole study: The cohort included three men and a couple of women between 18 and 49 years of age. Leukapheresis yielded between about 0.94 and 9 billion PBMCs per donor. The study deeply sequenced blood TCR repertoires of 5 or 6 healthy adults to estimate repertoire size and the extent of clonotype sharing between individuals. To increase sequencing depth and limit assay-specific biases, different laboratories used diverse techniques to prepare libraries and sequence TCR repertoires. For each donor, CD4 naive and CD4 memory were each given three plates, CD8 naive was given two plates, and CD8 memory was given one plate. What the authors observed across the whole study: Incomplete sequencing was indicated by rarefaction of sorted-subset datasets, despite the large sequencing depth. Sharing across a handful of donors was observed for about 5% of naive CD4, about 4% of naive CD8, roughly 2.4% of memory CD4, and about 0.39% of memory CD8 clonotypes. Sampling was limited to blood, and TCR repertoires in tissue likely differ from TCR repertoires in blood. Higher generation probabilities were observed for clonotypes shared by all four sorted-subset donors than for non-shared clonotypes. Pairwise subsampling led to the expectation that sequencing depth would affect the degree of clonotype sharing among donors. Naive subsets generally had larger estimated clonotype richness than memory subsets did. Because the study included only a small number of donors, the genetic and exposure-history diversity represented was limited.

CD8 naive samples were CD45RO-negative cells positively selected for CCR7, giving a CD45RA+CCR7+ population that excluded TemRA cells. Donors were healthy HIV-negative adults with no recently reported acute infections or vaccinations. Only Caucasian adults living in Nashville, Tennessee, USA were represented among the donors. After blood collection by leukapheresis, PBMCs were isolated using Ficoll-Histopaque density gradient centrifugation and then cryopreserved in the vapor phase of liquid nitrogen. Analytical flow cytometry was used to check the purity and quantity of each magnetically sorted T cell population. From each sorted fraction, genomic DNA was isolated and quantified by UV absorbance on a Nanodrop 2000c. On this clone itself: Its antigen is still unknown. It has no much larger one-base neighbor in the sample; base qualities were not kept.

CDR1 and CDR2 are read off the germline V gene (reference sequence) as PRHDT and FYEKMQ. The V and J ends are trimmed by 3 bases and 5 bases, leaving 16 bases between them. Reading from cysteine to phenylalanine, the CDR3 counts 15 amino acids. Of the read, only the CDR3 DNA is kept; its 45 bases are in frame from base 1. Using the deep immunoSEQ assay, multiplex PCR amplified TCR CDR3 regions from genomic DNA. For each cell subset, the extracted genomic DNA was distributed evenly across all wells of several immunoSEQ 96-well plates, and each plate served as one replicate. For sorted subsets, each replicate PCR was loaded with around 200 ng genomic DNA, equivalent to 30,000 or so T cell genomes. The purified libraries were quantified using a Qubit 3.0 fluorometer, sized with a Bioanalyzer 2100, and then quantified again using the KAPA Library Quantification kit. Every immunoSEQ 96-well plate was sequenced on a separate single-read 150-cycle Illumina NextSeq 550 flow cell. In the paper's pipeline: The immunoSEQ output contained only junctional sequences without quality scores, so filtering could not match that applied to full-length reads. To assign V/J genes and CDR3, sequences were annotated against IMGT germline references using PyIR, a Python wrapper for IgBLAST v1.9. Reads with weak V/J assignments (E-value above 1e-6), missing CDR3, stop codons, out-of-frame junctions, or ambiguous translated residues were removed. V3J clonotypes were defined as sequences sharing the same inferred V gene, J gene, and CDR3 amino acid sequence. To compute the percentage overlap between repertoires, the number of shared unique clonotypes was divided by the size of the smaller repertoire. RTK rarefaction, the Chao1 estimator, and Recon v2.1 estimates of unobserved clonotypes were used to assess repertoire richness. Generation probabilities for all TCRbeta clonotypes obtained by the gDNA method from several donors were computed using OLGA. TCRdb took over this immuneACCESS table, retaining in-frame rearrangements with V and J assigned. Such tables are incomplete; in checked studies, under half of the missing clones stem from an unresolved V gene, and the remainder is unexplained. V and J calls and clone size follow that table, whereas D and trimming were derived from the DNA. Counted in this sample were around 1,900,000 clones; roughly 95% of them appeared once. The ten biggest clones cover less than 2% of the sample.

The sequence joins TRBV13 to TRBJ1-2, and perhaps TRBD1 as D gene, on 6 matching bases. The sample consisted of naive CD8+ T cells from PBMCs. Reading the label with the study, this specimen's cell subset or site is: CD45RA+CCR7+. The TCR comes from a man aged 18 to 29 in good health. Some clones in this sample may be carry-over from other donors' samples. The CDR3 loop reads CASSFGRGLHYGYTF. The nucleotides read TGTGCCAGCAGCTTCGGGAGGGGGTTACATTATGGCTACACCTTC.